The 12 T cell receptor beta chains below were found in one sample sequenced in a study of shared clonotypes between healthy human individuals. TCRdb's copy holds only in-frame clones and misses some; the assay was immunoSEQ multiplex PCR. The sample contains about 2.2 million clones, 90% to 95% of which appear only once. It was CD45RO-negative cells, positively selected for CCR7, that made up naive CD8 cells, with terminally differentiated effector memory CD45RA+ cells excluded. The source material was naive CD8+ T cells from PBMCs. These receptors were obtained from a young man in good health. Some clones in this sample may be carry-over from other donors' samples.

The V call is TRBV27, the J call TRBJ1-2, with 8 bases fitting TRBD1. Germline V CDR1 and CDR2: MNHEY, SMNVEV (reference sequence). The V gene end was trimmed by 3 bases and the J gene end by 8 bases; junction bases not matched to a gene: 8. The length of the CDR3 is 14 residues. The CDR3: CASSLAGGGRGYTF. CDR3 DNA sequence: TGTGCCAGCAGTTTGGCAGGGGGCGGTCGCGGCTACACCTTC.

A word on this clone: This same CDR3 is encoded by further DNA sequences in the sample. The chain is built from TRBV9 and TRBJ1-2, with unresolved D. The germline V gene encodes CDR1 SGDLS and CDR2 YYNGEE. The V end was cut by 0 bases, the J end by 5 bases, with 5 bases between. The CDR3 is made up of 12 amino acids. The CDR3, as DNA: TGTGCCAGCAGCGTAGCGGGATATGGCTACACCTTC. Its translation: CASSVAGYGYTF.

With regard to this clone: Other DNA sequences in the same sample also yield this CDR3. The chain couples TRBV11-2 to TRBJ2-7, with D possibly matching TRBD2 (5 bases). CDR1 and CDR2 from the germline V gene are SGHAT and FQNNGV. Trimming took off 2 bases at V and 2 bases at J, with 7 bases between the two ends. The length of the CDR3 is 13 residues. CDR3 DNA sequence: TGTGCCAGCAGCTTATACGGGACCTACGAGCAGTACTTC. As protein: CASSLYGTYEQYF. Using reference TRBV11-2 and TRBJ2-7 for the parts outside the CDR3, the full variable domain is EAGVAQSPRYKIIEKRQSVAFWCNPISGHATLYWYQQILGQGPKLLIQFQNNGVVDDSQLPKDRFSAERLKGVDSTLKIQPAKLEDSAVYLCASSLYGTYEQYFGPGTRLTVT.

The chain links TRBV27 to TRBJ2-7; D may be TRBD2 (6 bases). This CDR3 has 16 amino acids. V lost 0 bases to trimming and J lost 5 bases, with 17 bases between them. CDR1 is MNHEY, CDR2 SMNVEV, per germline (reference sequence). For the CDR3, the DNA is TGTGCCAGCAGTTTATCGGAGGGCCCCGCCCCAAACGAGCAGTACTTC. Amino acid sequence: CASSLSEGPAPNEQYF.

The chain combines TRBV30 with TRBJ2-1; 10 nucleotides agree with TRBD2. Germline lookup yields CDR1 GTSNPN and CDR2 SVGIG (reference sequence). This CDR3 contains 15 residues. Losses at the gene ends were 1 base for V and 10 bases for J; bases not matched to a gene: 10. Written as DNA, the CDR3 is TGTGCCTGGAGTGGCCTAGCGGGAGTTAACGAGGAGCAGTTCTTC. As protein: CAWSGLAGVNEEQFF.

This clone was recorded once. DNA for the CDR3: TGTGCCAGCAGTTGGGGTCTAGCGGATCCCCTCATCTACGAGCAGTACTTC. Its translation is CASSWGLADPLIYEQYF. The genes are TRBV28 and TRBJ2-7; 7 nucleotides line up with TRBD2. The germline V gene encodes CDR1 MDHEN and CDR2 SYDVKM. The CDR3 is 17 amino acids. V shed 4 bases, J shed 3 bases, and the junction held 15 bases outside the gene matches.

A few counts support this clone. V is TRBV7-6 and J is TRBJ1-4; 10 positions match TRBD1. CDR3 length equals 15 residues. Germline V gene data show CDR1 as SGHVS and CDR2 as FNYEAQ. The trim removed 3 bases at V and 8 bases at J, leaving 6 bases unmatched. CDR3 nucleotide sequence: TGTGCCAGCAGCTTGATAGGGACAGGGGTGGAAAAACTGTTTTTT. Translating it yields CASSLIGTGVEKLFF.

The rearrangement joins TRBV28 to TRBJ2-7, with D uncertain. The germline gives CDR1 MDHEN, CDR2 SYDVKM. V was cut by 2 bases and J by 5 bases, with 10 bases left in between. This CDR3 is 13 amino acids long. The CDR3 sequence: CASSLGQLNEQYF. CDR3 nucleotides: TGTGCCAGCAGTTTAGGGCAGTTGAACGAGCAGTACTTC.

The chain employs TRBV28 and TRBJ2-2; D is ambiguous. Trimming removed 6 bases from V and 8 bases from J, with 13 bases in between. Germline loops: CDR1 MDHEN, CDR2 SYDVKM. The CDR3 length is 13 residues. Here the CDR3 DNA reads TGTGCCAGCAGCGGGCCGGCCCGGGGGGAGCTGTTTTTT. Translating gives CASSGPARGELFF.

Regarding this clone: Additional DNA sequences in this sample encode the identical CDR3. CDR3: CASSLDRNTGELFF. CDR3 coding DNA: TGCGCCAGCAGCTTGGACAGGAACACCGGGGAGCTGTTTTTT. The chain combines TRBV5-1 with TRBJ2-2, with no clear D. Germline V gene lookup returns CDR1 SGHRS and CDR2 YFSETQ. The CDR3 runs 14 residues. V was shortened by 0 bases and J by 1 base, with 4 bases between the two germline ends.

The CDR3 is CASSPSSAGRTGELFF. CDR3 bases: TGTGCCAGCAGCCCTTCGAGTGCAGGTCGAACCGGGGAGCTGTTTTTT. The chain combines TRBV7-9 with TRBJ2-2, with D hard to call. Germline V gene data show CDR1 as SEHNR and CDR2 as FQNEAQ (reference sequence). Trimming stripped 5 bases from V and 5 bases from J, with 18 bases between. The CDR3 sequence is 16 residues long.

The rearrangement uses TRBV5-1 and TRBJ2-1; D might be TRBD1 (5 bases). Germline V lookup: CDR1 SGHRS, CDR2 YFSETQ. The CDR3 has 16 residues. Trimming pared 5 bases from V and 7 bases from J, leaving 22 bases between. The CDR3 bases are TGCGCCAGCAGATTAGGACACATGGCCTCGCGTAATGAGCAGTTCTTC. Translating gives CASRLGHMASRNEQFF.